This T cell receptor beta chain was obtained from a study of human thymus T cells. Only in-frame clones appear in the TCRdb table, and some are missing; sequencing was by immunoSEQ multiplex PCR. The profile shows roughly 54,000 clones, about 93% of them singletons. CDR3 size: 16 residues. V lost 2 bases and J lost 5; bases outside the gene matches: 8. The germline gives CDR1 SEHNR, CDR2 FQNEAQ (reference sequence). The source of this sequence is a boy in the first two years of life with a congenital heart defect but otherwise immunologically healthy. The chain has TRBV7-9 and TRBJ2-5; TRBD2 agrees at 10 bases. The sequencing sample was made of blood. CDR3 bases: TGTGCCAGCAGCTTATTCAAGCTAGCGGGAGAGGAGACCCAGTACTTC. It translates to CASSLFKLAGEETQYF. The full variable domain, rest sourced from reference TRBV7-9 and TRBJ2-5, is DTGVSQNPRHKITKRGQNVTFRCDPISEHNRLYWYRQTLGQGPEFLTYFQNEAQLEKSRLLSDRFSAERPKGSFSTLEIQRTEQGDSAMYLCASSLFKLAGEETQYFGPGTRLLVL.